A selection of T cell receptor beta chains follows, all from one sample in a study of cytomegalovirus exposure and HLA in healthy donors. Only in-frame clones appear in the TCRdb table, and some are missing; sequencing was by immunoSEQ multiplex PCR. The sample records around 140,000 clones, around 86% being singletons. The sequencing sample was made of PBMCs. The receptor set was obtained from a woman between 45 and 60 years old in good health and CMV-seropositive. The CDR3 runs from the conserved cysteine through the conserved F or W. D genes are given only for firm matches. A clone size is listed for some rows: how often the clone was seen (once, few, many), or a class if it is expanded.

J gene | clone size | V gene | CDR3 length | D gene | CDR3 protein | CDR3 DNA
TRBJ2-1 | . | TRBV13 | 16 | TRBD2 | CASSPFGGGEDIGQFF | TGTGCCAGCAGCCCCTTTGGGGGGGGTGAAGACATTGGGCAGTTCTTC
TRBJ2-1 | . | TRBV28 | 17 | TRBD2 | CASSYPGTSGGQDEQFF | TGTGCCAGCAGTTACCCCGGGACTAGCGGGGGCCAGGATGAGCAGTTCTTC
TRBJ1-5 | . | TRBV6-1 | 13 | . | CASSPTENQPQHF | TGTGCCAGCAGTCCGACAGAGAATCAGCCCCAGCATTTT
TRBJ2-3 | . | TRBV2 | 14 | TRBD2 | CASSPSGSADTQYF | TGTGCCAGCAGCCCTAGCGGGAGTGCAGATACGCAGTATTTT
TRBJ1-3 | . | TRBV7-8 | 15 | . | CASSPRSWVGDTIYF | TGTGCCAGCAGCCCCCGTTCGTGGGTCGGAGACACCATATATTTT
TRBJ2-5 | once | TRBV5-8 | 15 | TRBD1 | CASSLGDSTEETQYF | TGTGCCAGCAGCTTGGGGGACAGCACAGAAGAGACCCAGTACTTC
TRBJ1-5 | . | TRBV4-1 | 15 | . | CASSQGVLSNQPQHF | TGCGCCAGCAGCCAAGGCGTTCTTAGCAATCAGCCCCAGCATTTT
TRBJ1-1 | . | TRBV5-1 | 16 | . | CASSLEGQGRRGEAFF | TGCGCCAGCAGCTTGGAGGGGCAGGGTCGGCGCGGTGAAGCTTTCTTT
TRBJ2-7 | . | TRBV7-9 | 14 | . | CASSSTGFVSEQYF | TGTGCCAGCAGCTCAACAGGGTTCGTCTCCGAGCAGTACTTC
TRBJ1-6 | . | TRBV30 | 15 | TRBD1 | CAWSVRGQAHSPLHF | TGTGCCTGGAGTGTGAGGGGGCAGGCTCATTCACCCCTCCACTTT
TRBJ2-7 | . | TRBV10-3 | 12 | TRBD2 | CATTGTTYEQYF | TGTGCCACTACCGGGACTACTTACGAGCAGTACTTC
TRBJ1-2 | once | TRBV5-1 | 14 | . | CASSPGEGHYGYTF | TGCGCCAGCAGCCCGGGGGAGGGCCACTATGGCTACACCTTC
TRBJ2-7 | once | TRBV7-2 | 13 | . | CASSLGYTYEQYF | TGTGCCAGCAGCTTAGGCTATACCTACGAGCAGTACTTC
TRBJ1-5 | . | TRBV6-1 | 15 | . | CASSDEGFYNQPQHF | TGTGCCAGCAGTGATGAGGGTTTTTACAATCAGCCCCAGCATTTT
TRBJ1-1 | . | TRBV6-5 | 15 | . | CASTRPRGGGTEAFF | TGTGCCAGCACCAGACCCAGGGGTGGTGGCACTGAAGCTTTCTTT
TRBJ1-5 | few | TRBV10-3 | 13 | . | CAISEGVEGPQHF | TGTGCCATCAGTGAAGGAGTTGAGGGGCCCCAGCATTTT
TRBJ1-6 | . | TRBV7-9 | 15 | . | CASSPQAGDNSPLHF | TGTGCCAGCAGCCCCCAGGCAGGGGATAATTCACCCCTCCACTTT
TRBJ2-3 | . | TRBV11-1 | 16 | . | CASSFGGSYGTDTQYF | TGTGCCAGCAGTTTCGGGGGATCGTATGGCACAGATACGCAGTATTTT
TRBJ2-7 | . | TRBV4-3 | 19 | TRBD1 | CASSRDSYRRQGAYDEQYF | TGCGCCAGCAGCCGAGATAGCTACCGTCGACAGGGGGCTTACGACGAGCAGTACTTC
TRBJ2-1 | . | TRBV9 | 15 | TRBD2 | CASSGLAGVYNEQFF | TGTGCCAGCAGTGGGCTAGCGGGGGTATACAATGAGCAGTTCTTC
TRBJ2-7 | . | TRBV6-5 | 13 | TRBD1 | CASQDRGDYEQYF | TGTGCCAGCCAGGACAGGGGGGACTACGAGCAGTACTTC
TRBJ2-1 | . | TRBV4-2 | 14 | . | CASSPGLYYNEQFF | TGTGCCAGCAGCCCGGGACTCTACTACAATGAGCAGTTCTTC
TRBJ2-7 | . | TRBV4-3 | 15 | . | CASSQLMGGPYEQYF | TGCGCCAGCAGCCAACTCATGGGGGGGCCGTACGAGCAGTACTTC
TRBJ1-1 | . | TRBV6-5 | 14 | . | CASSEQGFGPEAFF | TGTGCCAGCAGTGAACAGGGTTTCGGACCTGAAGCTTTCTTT
TRBJ2-5 | . | TRBV7-2 | 14 | . | CASSLGSLRETQYF | TGTGCCAGCAGCTTAGGTAGTCTCCGAGAGACCCAGTACTTC
TRBJ1-2 | once | TRBV28 | 13 | . | CASSLQRLQGYTF | TGTGCCAGCAGTTTACAACGACTGCAGGGCTACACCTTC
TRBJ1-2 | . | TRBV30 | 15 | . | CAWPTGIRYHYGYTF | TGTGCCTGGCCCACAGGGATTCGATATCACTATGGCTACACCTTC
TRBJ2-7 | . | TRBV9 | 15 | . | CASSVGPAAQREQYF | TGTGCCAGCAGCGTAGGCCCAGCGGCCCAGCGGGAGCAGTACTTC
TRBJ1-2 | once | TRBV2 | 17 | . | CASSVSPGSGSGYGYTF | TGTGCCAGCAGTGTATCGCCAGGGTCCGGTTCTGGTTATGGCTACACCTTC
TRBJ2-1 | . | TRBV4-1 | 16 | . | CASSSLLARSYNEQFF | TGCGCCAGCAGCTCCCTACTTGCTAGGTCCTACAATGAGCAGTTCTTC
TRBJ2-1 | few | TRBV6-6 | 14 | . | CASSYLQGDNEQFF | TGTGCCAGCAGTTACCTGCAGGGCGACAATGAGCAGTTCTTC
TRBJ1-2 | . | TRBV6-1 | 16 | . | CASSEVGPRGRDGYTF | TGTGCCAGCAGTGAGGTTGGACCTCGAGGGCGAGATGGCTACACCTTC
TRBJ2-1 | once | TRBV5-1 | 14 | . | CASSLVQGYNEQFF | TGCGCCAGCAGCTTGGTGCAGGGTTATAATGAGCAGTTCTTC